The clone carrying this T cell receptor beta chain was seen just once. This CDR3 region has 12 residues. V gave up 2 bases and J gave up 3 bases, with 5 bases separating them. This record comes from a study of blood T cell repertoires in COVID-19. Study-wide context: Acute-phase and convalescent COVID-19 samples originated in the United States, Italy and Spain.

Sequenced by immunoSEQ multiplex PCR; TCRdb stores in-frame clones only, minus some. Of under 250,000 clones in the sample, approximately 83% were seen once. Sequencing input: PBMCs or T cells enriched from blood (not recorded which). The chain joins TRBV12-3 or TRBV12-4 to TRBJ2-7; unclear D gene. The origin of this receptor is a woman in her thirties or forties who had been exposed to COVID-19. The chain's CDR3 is CASSLIVYEQYF. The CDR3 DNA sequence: TGTGCCAGCAGTTTAATCGTCTACGAGCAGTACTTC.